The 27 T cell receptor beta chains given below trace back to one sample, sequenced in a study of blood T cell repertoires in COVID-19. The method was immunoSEQ multiplex PCR; TCRdb's version includes in-frame clones alone and lacks a portion of them. Of 200,000 to 250,000 clones listed, approximately 87% were seen once; the top ten hold approximately 2.8%. Sequences were obtained from PBMCs or T cells enriched from blood (not recorded which). Every receptor here comes from a woman in her forties or fifties in a cohort exposed to, infected with or recovered from COVID-19 (not recorded which).

CDR3 DNA: TGTGCCAGCTTGAGGGGGCGCAACACTGAAGCTTTCTTT. It is translated as CASLRGRNTEAFF. This sequence joins TRBV28 and TRBJ1-1; 7 nucleotides align to TRBD1. Losses at the gene ends were 8 bases for V and 2 bases for J; bases not matched to a gene: 5. This CDR3 is built from 13 residues. The germline gives CDR1 MDHEN, CDR2 SYDVKM.

This chain joins TRBV18 and TRBJ2-1; perhaps TRBD2 as D (6 bases). Per the germline V gene, CDR1 is KGHSH and CDR2 is LQKENI. V was pared by 0 bases and J by 10 bases, with 7 bases between. This CDR3 comprises 12 residues. The CDR3, as DNA: TGTGCCAGCTCACCACCTGGGGGGGAGCAGTTCTTC. Encoded protein: CASSPPGGEQFF.

In its sample, this clone was seen once. This chain joins TRBV4-3 and TRBJ1-2; possible D gene TRBD1, 5 bases. V dropped 4 bases and J dropped 2 bases, with 17 bases sitting between them. CDR3 length: 16 residues. The V gene's germline CDR1 is LGHNA and CDR2 YSLEER. As DNA, the CDR3 is TGCGCCAGCAGCCGCCCGAAAGGGGCCACAAACTATGGCTACACCTTC. The encoded protein is CASSRPKGATNYGYTF.

The gene calls are TRBV5-5 and TRBJ1-1; 8 positions match TRBD1. The trim removed 1 base at V and 6 bases at J, leaving 11 bases unmatched. The CDR3 contains 16 residues. Germline CDR1 and CDR2: SGHKS and YYEKEE (reference sequence). The CDR3 spells CASSLSPGQDLSEAFF. In DNA form, the CDR3 reads TGTGCCAGCAGCTTGAGTCCGGGACAGGATTTATCTGAAGCTTTCTTT. Complete variable domain (other parts from reference TRBV5-5 and TRBJ1-1): DAGVTQSPTHLIKTRGQQVTLRCSPISGHKSVSWYQQVLGQGPQFIFQYYEKEERGRGNFPDRFSARQFPNYSSELNVNALLLGDSALYLCASSLSPGQDLSEAFFGQGTRLTVV.

The rearrangement uses TRBV24-1 and TRBJ1-2, with TRBD1 matching 9 bases. This CDR3 spans 13 amino acids. After removal of 3 bases from V and 8 bases from J, the junction contained 3 bases not matched to a gene. Germline CDR1 KGHDR, CDR2 SFDVKD. CDR3 in DNA: TGTGCCACCAGTGATACAGGGGGCGAAGGCTACACCTTC. Translated, it gives CATSDTGGEGYTF.

The CDR3 DNA reads as TGTGCCAGCTCACCCAACAGGGGATTTACCGGGGAGCTGTTTTTT. Its translation: CASSPNRGFTGELFF. V is TRBV18 and J is TRBJ2-2; 7 bases are a match to TRBD1. The CDR3 covers 15 residues. The junction had 6 bases not matched to a gene; V was cut back by 3 bases and J by 5 bases. Germline CDR1 KGHSH, CDR2 LQKENI.

The gene calls are TRBV5-1 and TRBJ2-3; TRBD1 aligns across 9 bases. CDR1 and CDR2 from the germline V gene are SGHRS and YFSETQ. There are 17 residues in the CDR3. V shed 4 bases, J shed 2 bases, and the junction held 11 bases outside the gene matches. The CDR3: CASSMLTGTGLTDTQYF. CDR3 bases: TGCGCCAGCAGCATGCTCACCGGGACAGGGCTCACAGATACGCAGTATTTT.

This sequence joins TRBV30 and TRBJ1-4, with 7 nucleotides matching TRBD1. This CDR3 is built from 14 residues. The ends lost 2 bases at V and 7 bases at J; junction bases unmatched: 7. Germline V gene lookup returns CDR1 GTSNPN and CDR2 SVGIG (reference sequence). The CDR3 region is CAWSPPTGREKLFF. The CDR3 region has the DNA TGTGCCTGGAGTCCCCCGACAGGGCGTGAAAAACTGTTTTTT.

The V gene is TRBV5-4, the J gene TRBJ2-1; 9 nucleotides line up with TRBD2. The J segment lost 0 bases and the V segment lost 6 bases, leaving 10 bases of the junction unmatched. Germline V lookup: CDR1 SGHNT, CDR2 YYREEE (reference sequence). The CDR3 is 17 residues long. The CDR3 DNA follows: TGTGCCAGCACCTCGGCGGGGGGGACGAACTCCTACAATGAGCAGTTCTTC. Translating it yields CASTSAGGTNSYNEQFF.

The gene calls are TRBV6-5 and TRBJ2-2; 10 bases are shared with TRBD2. The germline V gene encodes CDR1 MNHEY and CDR2 SVGAGI. V trimming: 1 base; J trimming: 4 bases; junction bases outside the gene matches: 3. The length of the CDR3 is 16 residues. The CDR3 DNA is TGTGCCAGCAGTTACTTAGCGGGGGGCAGCACCGGGGAGCTGTTTTTT. Translating gives CASSYLAGGSTGELFF.

The count of this clone is one. The V and J genes are TRBV5-1 and TRBJ1-1; possible D gene TRBD1, 6 bases. The CDR3 sequence is 15 residues long. V lost 0 bases to trimming and J lost 3 bases, with 12 bases between them. Germline values: CDR1 SGHRS, CDR2 YFSETQ. CDR3 DNA sequence: TGCGCCAGCAGCTTGGATACAGGGAGGGACACTGAAGCTTTCTTT. Translated: CASSLDTGRDTEAFF.

The CDR3, as DNA: TGTGCCAGCAGCCCCGGGACAGCTGGGGAGCTGTTTTTT. Encoded protein: CASSPGTAGELFF. The chain couples TRBV6-1 to TRBJ2-2, with 7 bases fitting TRBD1. Germline values: CDR1 MNHNS, CDR2 SASEGT. Trimming removed 6 bases from V and 8 bases from J; junction bases left unmatched: 6. The CDR3 is 13 amino acids.

The V call is TRBV7-2, the J call TRBJ2-7, with 11 bases matching TRBD1. V was clipped by 5 bases and J by 3 bases; unmatched bases: 9. The germline gives CDR1 SGHTA, CDR2 FQGNSA. This CDR3 is 16 amino acids long. In DNA form, the CDR3 reads TGTGCCAGCAGCATAGGGACAGGGGGAAACCTCTACGAGCAGTACTTC. Amino acids: CASSIGTGGNLYEQYF. Variable domain in full (rest from reference TRBV7-2 and TRBJ2-7): GAGVSQSPSNKVTEKGKDVELRCDPISGHTALYWYRQSLGQGLEFLIYFQGNSAPDKSGLPSDRFSAERTGGSVSTLTIQRTQQEDSAVYLCASSIGTGGNLYEQYFGPGTRLTVT.

This chain joins TRBV19 and TRBJ2-5, with 8 bases that match TRBD1. V shed 8 bases, J shed 2 bases, and the junction held 7 bases outside the gene matches. The length of the CDR3 is 14 residues. Germline values: CDR1 LNHDA, CDR2 SQIVND (reference sequence). CDR3 protein: CASSPGGPQETQYF. The CDR3 DNA sequence: TGTGCCAGTTCACCAGGGGGCCCGCAAGAGACCCAGTACTTC.

J is TRBJ2-7 and V is TRBV2, with D unclear. Trimming removed 4 bases at V and 3 bases at J, with 7 bases between. Germline loops: CDR1 SNHLY, CDR2 FYNNEI. The CDR3 is made up of 12 amino acids. CDR3 amino acids: CASSVRVYEQYF. The CDR3 DNA follows: TGTGCCAGCAGTGTACGAGTCTACGAGCAGTACTTC.

The rearrangement joins TRBV4-2 to TRBJ2-7, with TRBD2 matching over 11 bases. V was pared by 0 bases and J by 2 bases, with 6 bases of the junction left unmatched. The CDR3 spans 17 residues. CDR1 is LGHNA, CDR2 YNFKEQ, per germline. Here the CDR3 reads CASSQESLAGGPYEQYF. Written as DNA, the CDR3 is TGTGCCAGCAGCCAAGAATCCTTAGCGGGGGGGCCCTACGAGCAGTACTTC.

V usage is TRBV6-2 or TRBV6-3 and J usage is TRBJ1-1; TRBD1 is a possible D gene (6 bases). Per the germline V gene, CDR1 is MNHEY and CDR2 is SVGEGT. V lost 4 bases and J lost 1, with 13 bases in between. The CDR3 is 15 amino acids. The CDR3 DNA follows: TGTGCCAGCAGTTGGTCAGGGGCTTCGAACACTGAAGCTTTCTTT. This translates into CASSWSGASNTEAFF.

The chain is built from TRBV20-1 and TRBJ1-2; D not certain. This CDR3 contains 11 residues. CDR1 and CDR2 from the germline V gene are DFQATT and SNEGSKA (reference sequence). Trimming removed 5 bases from V and 2 bases from J, with 6 bases in between. CDR3 amino acids: CSARRNYGYTF. CDR3 DNA sequence: TGCAGTGCTCGGCGGAACTATGGCTACACCTTC.

The chain joins TRBV5-4 to TRBJ1-1; a weak D match, TRBD1 (5 bases). CDR3 size: 14 residues. CDR1 and CDR2 (germline): SGHNT, YYREEE (reference sequence). Trimming took 0 bases from V and 1 from J, leaving 7 bases between them. The CDR3 DNA sequence: TGTGCCAGCAGCTTGGCGCAGGGGAACACTGAAGCTTTCTTT. Translating it yields CASSLAQGNTEAFF.

The chain joins TRBV28 to TRBJ2-1, with 8 positions matching TRBD2. This CDR3 is built from 15 residues. The ends lost 7 bases at V and 1 base at J; junction bases unmatched: 6. In germline, CDR1 is MDHEN, CDR2 SYDVKM. The CDR3 is CASKRSGGSYNEQFF. CDR3 coding DNA: TGTGCCAGCAAAAGGAGCGGGGGATCCTACAATGAGCAGTTCTTC.

The genes are TRBV6-2 or TRBV6-3 and TRBJ1-5, with a possible D match to TRBD1 (5 bases). The germline V gene has CDR1 MNHEY and CDR2 SVGEGT. Trimming shortened V by 5 bases and J by 1 base, and 9 bases separated the two germline ends. CDR3 length: 14 amino acids. The CDR3 here is CASSRGVSNQPQHF. The CDR3 nucleotides read TGTGCCAGCAGTCGGGGGGTCAGCAATCAGCCCCAGCATTTT.

V is TRBV2 and J is TRBJ1-2; TRBD1 agrees at 9 bases. This CDR3 spans 12 amino acids. Germline CDR1 and CDR2: SNHLY and FYNNEI. The J segment lost 6 bases and the V segment lost 6 bases, leaving 2 bases of the junction unmatched. The CDR3 is CASRGTGNGYTF. CDR3 sequence (DNA): TGTGCCAGCAGGGGGACAGGGAATGGCTACACCTTC.

CDR3 DNA: TGTGCCAGCAGCTCCGGTAGCGGGAGCACCGGGGAGCTGTTTTTT. It translates to CASSSGSGSTGELFF. The genes are TRBV11-3 and TRBJ2-2, with TRBD2 matching 9 bases. This CDR3 region has 15 residues. Germline lookup yields CDR1 SGHNT and CDR2 YENEEA. V lost 4 bases to trimming and J lost 4 bases; unmatched junction nucleotides: 4.

This rearrangement joins TRBV9 to TRBJ2-3, with TRBD2 matching over 7 bases. CDR3 size: 15 residues. The germline CDR1 and CDR2 sequences are SGDLS and YYNGEE. V was pared by 3 bases and J by 4 bases, with 8 bases of the junction left unmatched. CDR3 coding DNA: TGTGCCAGCAGCGCTACTAGCGTAGGTGCAGATACGCAGTATTTT. As protein: CASSATSVGADTQYF.

The rearrangement links TRBV28 to TRBJ1-4, with D perhaps matching TRBD1 (6 bases). Germline V gene data show CDR1 as MDHEN and CDR2 as SYDVKM. The germline V and J ends were trimmed by 7 bases and 5 bases, with 17 bases remaining between them. CDR3 length: 15 amino acids. The CDR3 DNA follows: TGTGCCAGCAATTCGGCACAGGGCCCGAATGAAAAACTGTTTTTT. Its protein is CASNSAQGPNEKLFF.

The gene calls are TRBV10-3 and TRBJ1-4; D gene ambiguous. Deletions cut 8 bases from V and 8 bases from J, with 12 bases between. Germline V gene data show CDR1 as ENHRY and CDR2 as SYGVKD. This CDR3 comprises 12 residues. The CDR3 region is CAIGGLDEKLFF. As DNA, the CDR3 is TGTGCCATCGGAGGCCTGGACGAAAAACTGTTTTTT.

This clone was seen more than once but under ten times. This chain joins TRBV11-2 and TRBJ1-2; D unresolved. CDR3 length equals 14 residues. The V and J ends lost 0 bases and 6 bases respectively, with 11 bases between them. Germline V CDR1 and CDR2: SGHAT, FQNNGV. For the CDR3, the DNA is TGTGCCAGCAGCTTAGATCGAACAGTTGATGGCTACACCTTC. It is translated as CASSLDRTVDGYTF. Supplemented by reference TRBV11-2 and TRBJ1-2, the full variable domain reads EAGVAQSPRYKIIEKRQSVAFWCNPISGHATLYWYQQILGQGPKLLIQFQNNGVVDDSQLPKDRFSAERLKGVDSTLKIQPAKLEDSAVYLCASSLDRTVDGYTFGSGTRLTVV.